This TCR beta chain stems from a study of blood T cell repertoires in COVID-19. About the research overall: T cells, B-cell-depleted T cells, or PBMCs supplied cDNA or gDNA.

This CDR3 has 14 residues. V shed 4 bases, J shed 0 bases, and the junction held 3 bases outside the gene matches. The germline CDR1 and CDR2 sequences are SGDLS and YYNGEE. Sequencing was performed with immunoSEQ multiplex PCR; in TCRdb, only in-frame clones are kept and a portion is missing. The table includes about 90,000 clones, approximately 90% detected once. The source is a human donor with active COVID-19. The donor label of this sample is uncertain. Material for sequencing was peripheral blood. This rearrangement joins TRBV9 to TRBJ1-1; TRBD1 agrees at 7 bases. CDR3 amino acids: CASSPRGVNTEAFF. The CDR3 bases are TGTGCCAGCAGCCCCAGGGGGGTGAACACTGAAGCTTTCTTT.